These 23 T cell receptor beta chains were sequenced from one sample in a study of cytomegalovirus exposure and HLA in healthy donors. PCR amplification relied on 60 Vbeta primers (plus 13 Jbeta primers). Clones were sequenced by immunoSEQ multiplex PCR, and TCRdb holds only the in-frame ones, with some missing. The sample has around 130,000 clones, over 8.5% seen once; the top ten hold around 6%. The sequencing input was PBMCs. These receptor sequences come from a woman between 40 and 55 years old in good health and CMV-seropositive.

This clone came up a few times. V is TRBV7-8 and J is TRBJ2-1, with D perhaps TRBD2 (7 bases). Trimming removed 3 bases from V and 6 bases from J, with 18 bases in between. Germline loops: CDR1 SGHVS, CDR2 FQNEAQ. The CDR3 loop spans 16 amino acids. The CDR3 is CASSFTTGGLTNEQFF. As DNA, the CDR3 is TGTGCCAGCAGCTTTACCACGGGGGGCCTAACCAATGAGCAGTTCTTC.

This chain links TRBV5-1 with TRBJ1-5, with 7 bases fitting TRBD1. CDR1 is SGHRS and CDR2 is YFSETQ in the germline V gene. The CDR3 covers 14 residues. V was pared by 3 bases and J by 5 bases, with 5 bases of the junction left unmatched. CDR3 sequence (DNA): TGCGCCAGCAGCTGGACAGGTGAAGATCAGCCCCAGCATTTT. Translated, it gives CASSWTGEDQPQHF.

At least ten counts were recorded for this clone. The chain joins TRBV19 to TRBJ2-5; no reliable D call. The CDR3 loop spans 14 amino acids. V dropped 3 bases and J dropped 4 bases, with 12 bases sitting between them. CDR1 LNHDA and CDR2 SQIVND come from the germline V gene (reference sequence). The CDR3 DNA is TGTGCCAGTAGTATGTCCTCTGGTAGAGAGACCCAGTACTTC. Protein sequence: CASSMSSGRETQYF.

This clone was counted only a few times. The rearrangement links TRBV6-5 to TRBJ2-1, with 9 bases identical to TRBD1. The CDR3 loop spans 12 amino acids. V lost 3 bases to trimming and J lost 16 bases; unmatched junction nucleotides: 7. Germline assignment: CDR1 MNHEY and CDR2 SVGAGI. CDR3 residues: CASSYDRGLFFF. Here the CDR3 DNA reads TGTGCCAGCAGTTATGACAGGGGGTTATTTTTCTTC.

The chain couples TRBV6-4 to TRBJ1-2, with D unclear. The CDR3 runs 13 residues. The germline gives CDR1 MRHNA, CDR2 SNTAGT. V was shortened by 3 bases and J by 5 bases, with 10 bases between the two germline ends. The CDR3 spells CASSDPARYGYTF. The CDR3 bases are TGTGCCAGCAGTGATCCAGCTAGGTATGGCTACACCTTC.

This clone was observed a few times. The chain has TRBV4-1 and TRBJ2-2; tentative D call: TRBD2 (6 bases). With 4 bases removed from V and 1 base from J, the gap between germline ends came to 13 bases. This CDR3 has 16 residues. CDR1 is MGHRA, CDR2 YSYEKL, per germline. CDR3 region: CASSPLGRMNTGELFF. In nucleotides, the CDR3 is TGCGCCAGCAGCCCGCTAGGGAGGATGAACACCGGGGAGCTGTTTTTT.

There are a few counts of this clone. This chain links TRBV30 with TRBJ2-2, with a weak D call TRBD1 (5 bases). Germline CDR1 reads GTSNPN; CDR2 reads SVGIG (reference sequence). Trimming stripped 1 base from V and 6 bases from J, with 9 bases between. This CDR3 is 13 amino acids long. The CDR3 here is CAWSGRVPGELFF. For the CDR3, the DNA is TGTGCCTGGAGTGGCAGGGTCCCCGGGGAGCTGTTTTTT.

The V gene is TRBV27, the J gene TRBJ1-5, with a possible D match to TRBD1 (5 bases). Trimming cost V 6 bases and J 5 bases, with 14 bases left between them. This CDR3 has 14 amino acids. CDR1 and CDR2 from the germline V gene are MNHEY and SMNVEV (reference sequence). The CDR3 is CASSQGADYQPQHF. CDR3 sequence (DNA): TGTGCCAGCAGCCAAGGGGCCGATTATCAGCCCCAGCATTTT.

This rearrangement joins TRBV29-1 to TRBJ2-1, with TRBD2 as a possible D gene (7 bases). Germline loops: CDR1 SQVTM, CDR2 ANQGSEA. This CDR3 region has 11 residues. The V and J ends lost 6 bases and 7 bases respectively, with 10 bases between them. As DNA, the CDR3 is TGCAGCGTAGGGGGGGCTAATGAGCAGTTCTTC. Amino acids: CSVGGANEQFF.

The gene calls are TRBV9 and TRBJ2-7; 11 bases match TRBD2. The length of the CDR3 is 15 residues. Germline-derived CDR1 and CDR2 are SGDLS and YYNGEE. With V trimmed by 3 bases and J by 3 bases, 5 bases remained unmatched. The CDR3 coding sequence is TGTGCCAGCAGCGCAACTAGCGGGGGCCTCTACGAGCAGTACTTC. Its translation is CASSATSGGLYEQYF. Filled out from reference TRBV9 and TRBJ2-7, the complete variable domain reads DSGVTQTPKHLITATGQRVTLRCSPRSGDLSVYWYQQSLDQGLQFLIQYYNGEERAKGNILERFSAQQFPDLHSELNLSSLELGDSALYFCASSATSGGLYEQYFGPGTRLTVT.

This clone was recorded many times. This sequence joins TRBV19 and TRBJ1-2, with no clear D. V lost 9 bases and J lost 4, with 18 bases in between. The germline V gene has CDR1 LNHDA and CDR2 SQIVND (reference sequence). This CDR3 comprises 14 residues. CDR3 sequence (DNA): TGTGCCAGCTCTAAGGATTACCTAGCCTATGGCTACACCTTC. It codes for CASSKDYLAYGYTF. The full variable domain, its missing parts supplied by reference TRBV19 and TRBJ1-2, is DGGITQSPKYLFRKEGQNVTLSCEQNLNHDAMYWYRQDPGQGLRLIYYSQIVNDFQKGDIAEGYSVSREKKESFPLTVTSAQKNPTAFYLCASSKDYLAYGYTFGSGTRLTVV.

This clone came up a few times. The chain couples TRBV5-1 to TRBJ2-7; 7 nucleotides align to TRBD1. The germline CDR1 and CDR2 sequences are SGHRS and YFSETQ. This CDR3 has 14 amino acids. V lost 5 bases to trimming and J lost 4 bases; unmatched junction nucleotides: 9. CDR3 DNA sequence: TGCGCCAGCAGTTCCGGACAGGTTTCTTACGAGCAGTACTTC. Translation: CASSSGQVSYEQYF.

Remarks on this clone: Other DNA variants within this sample encode the same CDR3. The chain has TRBV5-1 and TRBJ1-3; the D is unclear. Germline values: CDR1 SGHRS, CDR2 YFSETQ. The CDR3 contains 17 residues. The V end was cut by 4 bases, the J end by 0 bases, with 17 bases between. DNA for the CDR3: TGCGCCAGCAGCCTACGCGGGCAGAAAGTCTCTGGAAACACCATATATTTT. It is translated as CASSLRGQKVSGNTIYF.

This clone turned up a few times. This sequence joins TRBV30 and TRBJ2-1, with D perhaps matching TRBD2 (5 bases). The CDR3 sequence is 15 residues long. V lost 0 bases and J lost 3, with 12 bases in between. Germline CDR1 is GTSNPN and CDR2 is SVGIG (reference sequence). This chain's CDR3 is CAWSVTGKGYNEQFF. DNA for the CDR3: TGTGCCTGGAGTGTCACCGGGAAAGGCTACAATGAGCAGTTCTTC.

There are a few counts of this clone. The chain links TRBV6-1 to TRBJ1-1; 8 bases line up with TRBD1. The J segment lost 1 base and the V segment lost 3 bases, leaving 4 bases of the junction unmatched. The CDR3 has 15 residues. Germline V CDR1 and CDR2: MNHNS, SASEGT. The CDR3 bases are TGTGCCAGCAGTGATACCGGGACAGGGAACACTGAAGCTTTCTTT. Its protein product is CASSDTGTGNTEAFF.

The rearrangement uses TRBV4-1 and TRBJ1-5, with TRBD1 matching over 8 bases. The germline V gene encodes CDR1 MGHRA and CDR2 YSYEKL. The length of the CDR3 is 17 residues. V dropped 3 bases and J dropped 0; count of bases not matched to a gene: 7. The CDR3 protein is CASSQSDRGNSNQPQHF. In DNA, the CDR3 is TGCGCCAGCAGCCAGTCAGACAGGGGTAATAGCAATCAGCCCCAGCATTTT.

This clone was observed a handful of times. The chain combines TRBV2 with TRBJ1-1; no reliable D call. The CDR3 runs to 13 residues. CDR1 SNHLY and CDR2 FYNNEI come from the germline V gene. The CDR3: CPKRPAFNTEAFF. CDR3 coding DNA: TGTCCAAAGAGGCCAGCATTTAACACTGAAGCTTTCTTT. Drawing the rest from reference TRBV2 and TRBJ1-1, the complete variable domain is EPEVTQTPSHQVTQMGQEVILRCVPISNHLYFYWYRQILGQKVEFLVSFYNNEISEKSEIFDDQFSVERPDGSNFTLKIRSTKLEDSAMYFCPKRPAFNTEAFFGQGTRLTVV.

A few counts support this clone. The CDR3 protein is CASSLRGGEPQHF. The DNA for the CDR3 is TGTGCCAGCAGCCTAAGAGGGGGGGAGCCCCAGCATTTT. V is TRBV5-6 and J is TRBJ1-5; weak D call: TRBD1 (6 bases). CDR3 length: 13 residues. The V gene's germline CDR1 is SGHDT and CDR2 YYEEEE. The ends were cut back, 4 bases at V and 8 bases at J, with 13 bases in the middle.

CDR3 loop: CASGQRGVVYSGYTF. The DNA of the CDR3 is TGTGCCAGCGGCCAACGGGGTGTAGTTTATAGTGGCTACACCTTC. The chain joins TRBV27 to TRBJ1-2, with unresolved D. Trimming removed 8 bases at V and 7 bases at J, with 23 bases between. The CDR3 length is 15 residues. Germline CDR1 is MNHEY and CDR2 is SMNVEV (reference sequence).

Regarding this clone: This same CDR3 is encoded by further DNA sequences in the sample. CDR3 region: CSVQAGLHEKLFF. CDR3 nucleotides: TGCAGCGTCCAGGCAGGGCTCCATGAAAAACTGTTTTTT. The chain recombines TRBV29-1 with TRBJ1-4, with a possible D match to TRBD1 (5 bases). This CDR3 spans 13 amino acids. Trimming cost V 6 bases and J 6 bases, with 14 bases left between them. Germline loops: CDR1 SQVTM, CDR2 ANQGSEA.

This clone has more than one count but fewer than ten. The chain couples TRBV4-1 to TRBJ1-1; TRBD1 might be the D (5 bases). With 6 bases removed from V and 5 bases from J, the gap between germline ends came to 16 bases. The CDR3 has 14 amino acids. Looked up from germline, CDR1 is MGHRA and CDR2 is YSYEKL. As DNA, the CDR3 is TGCGCCAGCAGTCAACATCAGGGTTGGACTGAAGCTTTCTTT. It specifies CASSQHQGWTEAFF.

This clone was picked up a small number of times. The V gene is TRBV7-3, the J gene TRBJ1-2; D gene unclear. The ends were cut back, 5 bases at V and 0 bases at J, with 10 bases in the middle. Germline CDR1 reads SGHTA; CDR2 reads FQGTGA. This CDR3 is built from 14 residues. CDR3 protein: CASSPEGTNYGYTF. The CDR3, as DNA: TGTGCCAGCAGCCCCGAGGGTACTAACTATGGCTACACCTTC.

The chain combines TRBV5-1 with TRBJ1-1; the D gene is possibly TRBD1 (5 bases). CDR3 length equals 13 residues. V lost 6 bases, J lost 1 base, and 10 bases lay in between. CDR1 and CDR2 (germline): SGHRS, YFSETQ. CDR3 sequence reads: CASIGAGNTEAFF. As DNA, the CDR3 is TGCGCCAGCATAGGGGCTGGGAACACTGAAGCTTTCTTT.